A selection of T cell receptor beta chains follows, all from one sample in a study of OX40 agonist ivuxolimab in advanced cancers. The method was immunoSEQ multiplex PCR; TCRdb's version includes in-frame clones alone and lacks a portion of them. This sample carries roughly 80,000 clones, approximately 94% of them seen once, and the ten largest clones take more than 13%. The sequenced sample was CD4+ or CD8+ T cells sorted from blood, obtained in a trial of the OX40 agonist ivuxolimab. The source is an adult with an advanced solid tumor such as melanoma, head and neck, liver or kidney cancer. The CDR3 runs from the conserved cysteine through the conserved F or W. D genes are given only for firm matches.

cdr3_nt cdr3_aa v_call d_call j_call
TGTGCCAGCAGCTTGGCCGGGCCCAATCAGCCCCAGCATTTT CASSLAGPNQPQHF TRBV5-6 NA TRBJ1-5
TGTGCCAGCAGTCTGATCCTCTACGGGAATAGCAATCAGCCCCAGCATTTT CASSLILYGNSNQPQHF TRBV28 NA TRBJ1-5
TGTGCCAGCAGCCTCGCCGGACAGCCCAGGGATGAGCAGTTCTTC CASSLAGQPRDEQFF TRBV7-3 NA TRBJ2-1
TGCAGCGTAGGGACAGGCCCCTACGAGCAGTACTTC CSVGTGPYEQYF TRBV29-1 TRBD1 TRBJ2-7
TGTGCCAGCAGCGTAGAAGGGCTAGCGGGAGTCTACGAGCAGTACTTC CASSVEGLAGVYEQYF TRBV9 TRBD2 TRBJ2-7
TGTGCCAGCAGCTTTAGCACAGATACGCAGTATTTT CASSFSTDTQYF TRBV9 NA TRBJ2-3
TGTGCCAGCTCACTTGACAGGGCCACTGAAGCTTTCTTT CASSLDRATEAFF TRBV18 TRBD1 TRBJ1-1
TGTGCCAGCAGTGAATACCGGCTAGCGGGGGCGTCCGCAGATACGCAGTATTTT CASSEYRLAGASADTQYF TRBV25-1 TRBD2 TRBJ2-3
TGTGCCAGCAGCGCGGGGACAAGCTACACCGGGGAGCTGTTTTTT CASSAGTSYTGELFF TRBV2 NA TRBJ2-2
TGCGCCAGCAGCTTCCCCTCCGGACTAGCGGGGGCCCTAGAATACAATGAGCAGTTCTTC CASSFPSGLAGALEYNEQFF TRBV5-1 TRBD2 TRBJ2-1
TGTGCCAGCAATGCTCGGGGTTACGAGCAGTACTTC CASNARGYEQYF TRBV13 NA TRBJ2-7
TGTGCCTTGCCCGAGACTGGACAGGAAAGGGTCTATGGCTACACCTTC CALPETGQERVYGYTF TRBV30 TRBD1 TRBJ1-2
TGTGCCAGTAGTAACCTGAACACTGAAGCTTTCTTT CASSNLNTEAFF TRBV19 NA TRBJ1-1
TGTGCCAGCAGCTTCGCCGGGACAGGGTTCTACGAGCAGTACTTC CASSFAGTGFYEQYF TRBV5-4 TRBD1 TRBJ2-7
TGTGCCAGCAGTTTCCGGGGGGCCTACGAGCAGTACTTC CASSFRGAYEQYF TRBV28 TRBD2 TRBJ2-7
TGTGCCAGCAGCCCAAGCGGGAGGGTTCACTACGAGCAGTACTTC CASSPSGRVHYEQYF TRBV27 TRBD2 TRBJ2-7
TGCGCCAGCAGCCAATCTAGGGGATCTAGCCATGAGCAGTTCTTC CASSQSRGSSHEQFF TRBV4-1 NA TRBJ2-1
TGTGCCAGCAGCTTGGACCGGACTCCCCAAGAGACCCAGTACTTC CASSLDRTPQETQYF TRBV5-4 NA TRBJ2-5
TGTGCCAGTAGTCCAGGCTTGGGCAGGGCGGTCTACGAGCAGTACTTC CASSPGLGRAVYEQYF TRBV19 NA TRBJ2-7
TGTGCCAGCAGCTGGGAGACAGGGGTCCTCTATGGCTACACCTTC CASSWETGVLYGYTF TRBV7-9 TRBD1 TRBJ1-2
TGTGCCAGCAGCTTAGTAGCGGGGGGGCCGTTGAACGAGCAGTACTTC CASSLVAGGPLNEQYF TRBV7-9 TRBD2 TRBJ2-7
TGTGCCAGCAGCTTAGAACAGACTAGATTTCAAGAGACCCAGTACTTC CASSLEQTRFQETQYF TRBV7-9 NA TRBJ2-5
TGTGCCAGCAGCCCCCGGGACAAGCGGATGTGGGGGGAGCAGTTCTTC CASSPRDKRMWGEQFF TRBV7-2 NA TRBJ2-1
TGTGCCAGCAGCTTGCAGGGTACCGGCGAGCAGTACTTC CASSLQGTGEQYF TRBV5-6 NA TRBJ2-7